What follows are 9 T cell receptor beta chains derived from one specimen sequenced in a study of Graves' ophthalmopathy and Graves' hyperthyroidism. TCR beta CDR3 amplification used RNA transcripts. HTBI primers were employed in first-round RT-PCR, then a second-round multiplex PCR followed. Using its own MiXCR run on the multiplex PCR reads, TCRdb lists one record per CDR3 protein. Of some 750,000 distinct CDR3 sequences in the sample, 40% are singletons; the top ten hold roughly 45%. Sequencing was carried out using peripheral blood. These receptors all stem from an adult man with Graves' ophthalmopathy.

This clonotype has at least ten counts. The CDR3 region is CASSLPVRDNSPLHF. Here the CDR3 DNA reads TGTGCCAGCAGCTTGCCGGTCAGGGATAATTCACCCCTCCACTTT. The rearrangement uses TRBV7-2 and TRBJ1-6, with D possibly being TRBD1 (5 bases). The CDR3 is 15 amino acids. In germline, CDR1 is SGHTA, CDR2 FQGNSA. V was cut by 3 bases and J by 5 bases, with 11 bases left in between.

This clonotype was detected ten times or more. CDR3 residues: CASSPRDSSQETQYF. For the CDR3, the DNA is TGTGCCAGCAGCCCGAGGGACAGCAGCCAAGAGACCCAGTACTTC. The chain employs TRBV7-9 and TRBJ2-5; 7 bases line up with TRBD1. The CDR3 loop spans 15 amino acids. The J segment lost 1 base and the V segment lost 5 bases, leaving 7 bases of the junction unmatched. The V gene's germline CDR1 is SEHNR and CDR2 FQNEAQ (reference sequence).

In this sample, this clonotype turned up many times. This rearrangement joins TRBV7-9 to TRBJ1-3; the D is unclear. The CDR3 covers 12 residues. Per the germline V gene, CDR1 is SEHNR and CDR2 is FQNEAQ (reference sequence). Trimming shortened V by 8 bases and J by 4 bases, and 9 bases separated the two germline ends. The CDR3 reads CASSLSGNTIYF. The DNA for the CDR3 is TGTGCCAGCTCCTTATCCGGAAACACCATATATTTT.

This clonotype was counted at least ten times. J is TRBJ2-5 and V is TRBV7-9; 11 bases are a match to TRBD2. CDR1 and CDR2 (germline): SEHNR, FQNEAQ (reference sequence). The CDR3 sequence is 17 residues long. Trimming removed 0 bases from V and 2 bases from J; junction bases left unmatched: 5. DNA for the CDR3: TGTGCCAGCAGCTTAGCGATAGCTAGCGGGAGGCAAGAGACCCAGTACTTC. Its protein is CASSLAIASGRQETQYF.

The J gene is TRBJ1-5, the V gene TRBV6-1; 8 nucleotides line up with TRBD1. Trimming cost V 6 bases and J 7 bases; bases outside gene matches: 8. The CDR3 totals 14 residues. Germline V gives CDR1 MNHNS, CDR2 SASEGT. CDR3 protein: CASSQEQGAQPQHF. The CDR3 nucleotides read TGTGCCAGCAGCCAAGAGCAGGGGGCCCAGCCCCAGCATTTT.

This clonotype was seen a few times. The junction and the germline gene differ at one end; a read error may be behind it. The chain recombines TRBV11-2 with TRBJ2-5; TRBD2 aligns across 10 bases. This CDR3 is 16 amino acids long. CDR1 and CDR2 from the germline V gene are SGHAT and FQNNGV. The CDR3 protein is CASSLEERGGVETQYF. CDR3 in DNA: TGTGCCAGCAGCCTAGAGGAGCGGGGGGGAGTAGAGACCCAGTACTTC.

The chain combines TRBV20-1 with TRBJ2-7; D is undetermined. The CDR3 is 13 residues long. Looked up from germline, CDR1 is DFQATT and CDR2 is SNEGSKA (reference sequence). V was cut by 3 bases and J by 1 base, with 10 bases left in between. In DNA form, the CDR3 reads TGCAGTGCTAGTGGGCCGGCGTCCTACGAGCAGTACTTC. It encodes CSASGPASYEQYF.

This clonotype has only a few counts. The chain links TRBV2 to TRBJ2-7, with D perhaps TRBD1 (6 bases). CDR3 length: 12 residues. The V gene lost 4 bases and the J gene lost 6 bases, with 10 bases spanning the gap. Germline V gives CDR1 SNHLY, CDR2 FYNNEI. CDR3 sequence (DNA): TGTGCCAGCAGTGGGACAGTAGCCGAGCAGTACTTC. This translates into CASSGTVAEQYF.

The chain joins TRBV11-2 to TRBJ2-3, with TRBD2 as a possible D gene (5 bases). Germline V lookup: CDR1 SGHAT, CDR2 FQNNGV. V lost 1 base and J lost 0, with 8 bases in between. The CDR3 is 15 residues long. CDR3 in amino acids: CASSLGGLSTDTQYF. CDR3 DNA sequence: TGTGCCAGCAGCTTAGGCGGGCTCAGCACAGATACGCAGTATTTT.